This T cell receptor (beta chain) is from a study of post-analysis software for immune sequencing data. Findings and limits, study-wide: Significantly decreased normalized Chao1 diversity was recorded for multiple sclerosis patients relative to controls. Batch-matched samples strongly co-clustered by F measure.

Comments on this clonotype: Its specificity is not known.

Unique molecular identifiers were built into the TCR beta cDNA libraries. T cells numbering roughly 0.9 to 10 million yielded cDNA molecules that totaled roughly 500,000. TCRdb re-analysed the PCR reads in MiXCR, keeping a single row per CDR3 protein. There are approximately 570,000 distinct CDR3 sequences in the sample; roughly 45% occur only once, and 1.7% lies in the top ten. The sequenced sample was blood. The receptor was derived from a girl aged 5-17 years with multiple sclerosis.

DNA for the CDR3: TGCAGTGCTAGGATGCGGCAGGGAGTTGCCTACGAGCAGTACTTC. It specifies CSARMRQGVAYEQYF. This chain uses TRBV20-1 with TRBJ2-7, with D tentatively TRBD1 or TRBD2 (5 bases each). There are 15 residues in the CDR3. The V and J ends lost 3 bases and 2 bases respectively, with 17 bases between them. Germline assignment: CDR1 DFQATT and CDR2 SNEGSKA (reference sequence).